The clone carrying this TCR beta chain appeared a few times. Its specificity is not known. Preparing the TCRbeta library involved the use of unique molecular identifiers. From the PCR reads, TCRdb called clonotypes with MiXCR, one entry per CDR3 protein. The repertoire consists of tens of thousands of distinct CDR3 sequences, with over 4.5% occurring once and the leading ten covering about 30%. This sample is drawn from a study of T-cell reconstitution after alpha-beta-depleted transplantation in children. The study, taken as a whole, reports: Newly produced T cells mostly accounted for T-cell counts and diversity one year post-transplant. Diversity of TCRbeta at day 60 was high in some patients, arising from surviving recipient T cells and thymic progenitors. Reports say that about two months after transplant, the alpha-beta T cells came out of several hundred graft clones that had expanded.

Germline CDR1 reads MNHNS; CDR2 reads SASEGT. The V gene lost 2 bases and the J gene lost 4 bases, with 14 bases spanning the gap. This CDR3 comprises 15 residues. The TCR sequence derives from a female patient aged 2-9 years who had a stem cell transplant for aplastic anemia, so the T cells may come from the graft donor. This chain connects TRBV6-1 to TRBJ2-5, with D perhaps TRBD1 (6 bases). This sample comprised PBMCs, mostly from graft donor cells, obtained 60 days after TCRalphabeta/CD19-depleted stem cell transplant. In DNA form, the CDR3 reads TGTGCCAGCAGTGAATTTGGGGGCGCCCCAGAGACCCAGTACTTC. Translated: CASSEFGGAPETQYF.